These T cell receptor beta chains were read from a single sample in a study of blood T cell repertoires in COVID-19. Sequencing used immunoSEQ multiplex PCR; TCRdb keeps in-frame clones, though not all of them. The sample holds some 260,000 clones; 65% to 90% are singletons and the top ten take about 5.3%. Specimen: peripheral blood. Receptors originate from a woman of 80 years or more with active or convalescent COVID-19. Each CDR3 is given with its conserved first and last residue. Fields, in order: J gene, V gene, D gene, clone size, CDR3 protein, CDR3 DNA. A D gene is named only where the DNA matches it firmly. Where a row states a size, it is once, few, many or the class of an expanded clone; other rows omit it.

J: TRBJ1-1; V: TRBV5-1; D: .; size: .; CDR3: CASSLTVSSPEAFF; DNA: TGCGCCAGCAGCTTGACGGTCTCCTCCCCAGAAGCTTTCTTT
J: TRBJ2-7; V: TRBV4-1; D: .; size: .; CDR3: CASSQGSVYEQYF; DNA: TGCGCCAGCAGCCAAGGGAGTGTCTACGAGCAGTACTTC
J: TRBJ2-2; V: TRBV5-1; D: .; size: .; CDR3: CASSFSGGAGGELFF; DNA: TGCGCCAGCAGCTTTTCTGGGGGCGCGGGCGGGGAGCTGTTTTTT
J: TRBJ1-2; V: TRBV29-1; D: TRBD1; size: .; CDR3: CSVDPQGAGGYTF; DNA: TGCAGCGTTGACCCACAGGGGGCGGGAGGCTACACCTTC
J: TRBJ1-1; V: TRBV5-1; D: TRBD1; size: .; CDR3: CASSRGQGARNTEAFF; DNA: TGCGCCAGCAGCCGCGGACAGGGGGCGAGAAACACTGAAGCTTTCTTT
J: TRBJ2-5; V: TRBV7-7; D: TRBD2; size: .; CDR3: CASSLLTSNIKYF; DNA: TGTGCTAGCAGCTTATTGACTAGCAATATTAAGTACTTC
J: TRBJ2-5; V: TRBV24-1; D: TRBD1; size: .; CDR3: CATSDWDRGQETQYF; DNA: TGTGCCACCAGTGATTGGGACAGGGGGCAGGAGACCCAGTACTTC
J: TRBJ1-1; V: TRBV2; D: .; size: few; CDR3: CASSVAGAMNTEAFF; DNA: TGTGCCAGCAGTGTGGCAGGGGCCATGAACACTGAAGCTTTCTTT
J: TRBJ2-2; V: TRBV28; D: TRBD2; size: .; CDR3: CASSSWTSGRNTGELFF; DNA: TGTGCCAGCAGTTCCTGGACTAGCGGGAGAAACACCGGGGAGCTGTTTTTT
J: TRBJ2-2; V: TRBV5-1; D: TRBD2; size: few; CDR3: CASSFNGRDTGELFF; DNA: TGCGCCAGCAGCTTTAACGGGAGGGACACCGGGGAGCTGTTTTTT
J: TRBJ1-6; V: TRBV10-3; D: .; size: .; CDR3: CAISESRTQNSPLHF; DNA: TGTGCCATCAGTGAGTCGAGGACACAGAATTCACCCCTCCACTTT
J: TRBJ2-7; V: TRBV27; D: TRBD2; size: .; CDR3: CASRREGQVGEQYF; DNA: TGTGCCAGCAGGCGGGAGGGCCAAGTCGGCGAGCAGTACTTC
J: TRBJ2-3; V: TRBV5-1; D: TRBD2; size: .; CDR3: CASSAGVGTDTQYF; DNA: TGCGCCAGCAGCGCGGGAGTCGGAACAGATACGCAGTATTTT
J: TRBJ1-5; V: TRBV28; D: .; size: .; CDR3: CASSFPPGRKGDQPQHF; DNA: TGTGCCAGCAGTTTTCCGCCAGGCCGTAAGGGGGATCAGCCCCAGCATTTT
J: TRBJ2-3; V: TRBV27; D: .; size: .; CDR3: CASSRVGSTDTQYF; DNA: TGTGCCAGCAGCAGGGTCGGAAGCACAGATACGCAGTATTTT
J: TRBJ1-4; V: TRBV28; D: .; size: once; CDR3: CASSNRAYNEKLFF; DNA: TGTGCCAGCAGTAACAGGGCCTATAATGAAAAACTGTTTTTT
J: TRBJ2-7; V: TRBV19; D: TRBD2; size: once; CDR3: CASSIGRGGRSYEQYF; DNA: TGTGCCAGTAGTATTGGGCGGGGGGGCCGCTCCTACGAGCAGTACTTC